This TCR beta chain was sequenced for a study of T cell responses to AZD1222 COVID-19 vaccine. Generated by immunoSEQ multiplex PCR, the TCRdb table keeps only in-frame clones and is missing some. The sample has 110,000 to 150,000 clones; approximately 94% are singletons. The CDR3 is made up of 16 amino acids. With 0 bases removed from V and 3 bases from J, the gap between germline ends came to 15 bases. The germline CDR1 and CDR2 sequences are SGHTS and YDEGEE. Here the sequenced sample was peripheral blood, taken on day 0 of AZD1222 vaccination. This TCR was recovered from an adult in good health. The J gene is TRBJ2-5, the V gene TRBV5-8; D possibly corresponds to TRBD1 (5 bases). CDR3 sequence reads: CASSLGQGRVEETQYF. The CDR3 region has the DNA TGTGCCAGCAGCTTGGGGCAGGGCAGGGTTGAAGAGACCCAGTACTTC.